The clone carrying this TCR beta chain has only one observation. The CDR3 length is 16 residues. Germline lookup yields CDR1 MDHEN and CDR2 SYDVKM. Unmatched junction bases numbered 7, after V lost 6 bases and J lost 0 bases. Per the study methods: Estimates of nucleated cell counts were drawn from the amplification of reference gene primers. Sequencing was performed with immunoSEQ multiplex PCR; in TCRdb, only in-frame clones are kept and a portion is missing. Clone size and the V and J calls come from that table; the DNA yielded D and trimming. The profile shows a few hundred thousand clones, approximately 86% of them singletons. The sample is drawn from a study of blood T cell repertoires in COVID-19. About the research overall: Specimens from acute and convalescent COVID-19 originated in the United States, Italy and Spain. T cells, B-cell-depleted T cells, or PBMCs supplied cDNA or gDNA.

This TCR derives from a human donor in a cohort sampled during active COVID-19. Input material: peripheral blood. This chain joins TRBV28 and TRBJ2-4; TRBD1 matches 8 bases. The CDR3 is CASSLTGGLAKNIQYF. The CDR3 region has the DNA TGTGCCAGCAGCCTAACAGGGGGGCTAGCCAAAAACATTCAGTACTTC.